This T cell receptor (beta chain) is drawn from a study of Siglec-9 on CD8 T cells in melanoma. Libraries were prepared by immunoSEQ multiplex PCR; TCRdb keeps only in-frame clonotypes and omits some of them. This table holds roughly 35,000 clones, around 82% found once. This receptor was identified in a human donor in good health. The source material was Siglec-9- CD8+ T cells sorted from blood.

The CDR3 nucleotides read TGTGCCAGCGGAGGTAGCGGGGTGATCTACGAGCAGTACTTC. Residues: CASGGSGVIYEQYF. This chain uses TRBV6-5 with TRBJ2-7; TRBD2 agrees at 8 bases. The CDR3 has 14 residues. Germline lookup yields CDR1 MNHEY and CDR2 SVGAGI. V lost 8 bases to trimming and J lost 3 bases; unmatched junction nucleotides: 9.